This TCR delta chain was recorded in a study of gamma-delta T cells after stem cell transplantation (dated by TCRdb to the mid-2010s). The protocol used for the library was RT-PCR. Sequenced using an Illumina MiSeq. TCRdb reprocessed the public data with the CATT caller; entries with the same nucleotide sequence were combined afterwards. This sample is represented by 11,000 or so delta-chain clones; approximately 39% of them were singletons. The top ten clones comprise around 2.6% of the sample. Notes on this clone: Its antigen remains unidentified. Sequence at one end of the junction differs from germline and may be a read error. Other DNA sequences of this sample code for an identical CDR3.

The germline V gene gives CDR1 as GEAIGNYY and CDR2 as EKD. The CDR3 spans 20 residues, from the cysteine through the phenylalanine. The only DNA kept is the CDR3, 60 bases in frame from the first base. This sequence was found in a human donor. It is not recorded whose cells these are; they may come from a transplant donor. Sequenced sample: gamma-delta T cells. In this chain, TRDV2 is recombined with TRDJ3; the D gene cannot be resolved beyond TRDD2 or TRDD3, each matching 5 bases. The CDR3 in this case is CACDTVPGALHSWDTRQMFF. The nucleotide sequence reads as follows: TGTGCCTGTGACACCGTGCCGGGGGCCCTACACTCCTGGGACACCCGCCAGATGTTTTTC.